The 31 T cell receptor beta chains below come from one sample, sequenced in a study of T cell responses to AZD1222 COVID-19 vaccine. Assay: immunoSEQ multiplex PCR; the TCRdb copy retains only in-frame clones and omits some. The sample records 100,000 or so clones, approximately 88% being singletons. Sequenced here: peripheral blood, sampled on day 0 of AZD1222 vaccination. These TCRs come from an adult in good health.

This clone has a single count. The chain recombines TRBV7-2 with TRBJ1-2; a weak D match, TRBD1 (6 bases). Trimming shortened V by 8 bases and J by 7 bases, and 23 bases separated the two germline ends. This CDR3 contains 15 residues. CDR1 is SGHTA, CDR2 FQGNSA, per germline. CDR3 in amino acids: CASAMGGRESSGYTF. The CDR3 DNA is TGTGCCAGCGCGATGGGGGGCAGGGAATCTAGTGGCTACACCTTC.

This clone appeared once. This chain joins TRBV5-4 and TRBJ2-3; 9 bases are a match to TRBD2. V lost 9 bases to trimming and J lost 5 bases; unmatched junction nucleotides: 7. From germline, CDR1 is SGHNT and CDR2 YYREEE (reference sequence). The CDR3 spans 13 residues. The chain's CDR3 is CATRLAVRDTQYF. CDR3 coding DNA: TGTGCCACCAGACTAGCGGTCCGAGATACGCAGTATTTT.

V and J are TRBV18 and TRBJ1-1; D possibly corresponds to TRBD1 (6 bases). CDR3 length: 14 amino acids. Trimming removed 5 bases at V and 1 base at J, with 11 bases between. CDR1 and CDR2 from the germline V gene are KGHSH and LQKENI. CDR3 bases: TGTGCCAGCTCAGCCGGACAGCAGAACACTGAAGCTTTCTTT. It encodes CASSAGQQNTEAFF.

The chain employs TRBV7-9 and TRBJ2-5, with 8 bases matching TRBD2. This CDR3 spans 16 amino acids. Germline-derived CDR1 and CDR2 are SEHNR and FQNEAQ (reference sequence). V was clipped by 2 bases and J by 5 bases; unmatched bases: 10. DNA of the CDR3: TGTGCCAGCAGCTTAAATTCGGGAGGGCCGAGGGAGACCCAGTACTTC. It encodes CASSLNSGGPRETQYF.

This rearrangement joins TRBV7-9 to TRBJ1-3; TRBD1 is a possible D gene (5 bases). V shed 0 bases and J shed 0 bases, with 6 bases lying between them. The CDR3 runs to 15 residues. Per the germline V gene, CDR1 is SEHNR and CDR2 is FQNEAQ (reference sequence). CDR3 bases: TGTGCCAGCAGCTTAGCGGGGGTCTCTGGAAACACCATATATTTT. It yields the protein CASSLAGVSGNTIYF.

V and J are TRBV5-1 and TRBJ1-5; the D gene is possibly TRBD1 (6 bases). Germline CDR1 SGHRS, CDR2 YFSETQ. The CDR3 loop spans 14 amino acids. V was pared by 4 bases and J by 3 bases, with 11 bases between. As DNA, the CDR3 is TGCGCCAGCAGCCAGACAGGACTCAATCAGCCCCAGCATTTT. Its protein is CASSQTGLNQPQHF.

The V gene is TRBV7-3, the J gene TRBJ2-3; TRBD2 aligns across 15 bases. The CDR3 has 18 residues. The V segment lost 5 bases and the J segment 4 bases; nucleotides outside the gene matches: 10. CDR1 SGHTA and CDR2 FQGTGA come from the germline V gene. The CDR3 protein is CASSASGLAGGTSDTQYF. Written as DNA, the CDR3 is TGTGCCAGCAGCGCTTCGGGACTAGCGGGGGGCACCTCAGATACGCAGTATTTT. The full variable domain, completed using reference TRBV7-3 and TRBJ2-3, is GAGVSQTPSNKVTEKGKYVELRCDPISGHTALYWYRQSLGQGPEFLIYFQGTGAADDSGLPNDRFFAVRPEGSVSTLKIQRTERGDSAVYLCASSASGLAGGTSDTQYFGPGTRLTVL.

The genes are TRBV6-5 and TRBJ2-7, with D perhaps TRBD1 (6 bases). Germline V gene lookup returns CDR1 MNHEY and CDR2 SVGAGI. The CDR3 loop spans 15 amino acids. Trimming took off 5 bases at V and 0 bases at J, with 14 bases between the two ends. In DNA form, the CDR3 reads TGTGCCAGCAGTCGTGGTGGGGGCTTCTCCTACGAGCAGTACTTC. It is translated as CASSRGGGFSYEQYF.

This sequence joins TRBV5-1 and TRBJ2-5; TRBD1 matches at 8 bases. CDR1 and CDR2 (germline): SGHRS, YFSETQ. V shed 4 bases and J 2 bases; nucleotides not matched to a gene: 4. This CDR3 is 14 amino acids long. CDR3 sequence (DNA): TGCGCCAGCAGCCGGGACAGGAGTCAAGAGACCCAGTACTTC. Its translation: CASSRDRSQETQYF. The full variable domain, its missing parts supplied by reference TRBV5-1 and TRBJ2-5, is KAGVTQTPRYLIKTRGQQVTLSCSPISGHRSVSWYQQTPGQGLQFLFEYFSETQRNKGNFPGRFSGRQFSNSRSEMNVSTLELGDSALYLCASSRDRSQETQYFGPGTRLLVL.

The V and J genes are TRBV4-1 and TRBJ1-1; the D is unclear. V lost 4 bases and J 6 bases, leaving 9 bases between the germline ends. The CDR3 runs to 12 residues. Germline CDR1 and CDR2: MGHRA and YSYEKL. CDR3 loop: CASSPPRAEAFF. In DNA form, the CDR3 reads TGCGCCAGCAGCCCCCCGCGGGCTGAAGCTTTCTTT.

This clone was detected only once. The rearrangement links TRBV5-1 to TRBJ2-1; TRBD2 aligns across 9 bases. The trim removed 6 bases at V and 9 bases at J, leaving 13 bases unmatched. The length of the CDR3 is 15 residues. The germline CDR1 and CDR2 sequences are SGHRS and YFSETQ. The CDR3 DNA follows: TGCGCCAGCACCTGGGGGGCGGGAGGGCCGGTTGAGCAGTTCTTC. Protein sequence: CASTWGAGGPVEQFF.

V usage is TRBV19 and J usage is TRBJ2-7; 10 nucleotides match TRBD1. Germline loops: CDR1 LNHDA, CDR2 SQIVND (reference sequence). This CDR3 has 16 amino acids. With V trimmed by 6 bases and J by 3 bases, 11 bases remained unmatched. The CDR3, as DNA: TGTGCCAGTAGCCGCTCCCGGACAGGGGGACGCTACGAGCAGTACTTC. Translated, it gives CASSRSRTGGRYEQYF.

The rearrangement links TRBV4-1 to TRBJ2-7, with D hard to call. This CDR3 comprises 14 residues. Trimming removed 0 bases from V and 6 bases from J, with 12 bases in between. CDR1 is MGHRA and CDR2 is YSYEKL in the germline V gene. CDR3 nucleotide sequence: TGCGCCAGCAGCCAAGATTCCTTGGCCACCGAGCAGTACTTC. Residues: CASSQDSLATEQYF.

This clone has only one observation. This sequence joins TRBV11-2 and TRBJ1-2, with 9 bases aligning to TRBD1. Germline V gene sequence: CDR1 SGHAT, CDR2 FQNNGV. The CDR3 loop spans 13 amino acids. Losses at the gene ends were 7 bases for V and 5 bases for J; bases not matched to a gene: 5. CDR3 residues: CASTRDREYGYTF. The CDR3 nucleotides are TGTGCCAGCACCCGGGACAGGGAATATGGCTACACCTTC.

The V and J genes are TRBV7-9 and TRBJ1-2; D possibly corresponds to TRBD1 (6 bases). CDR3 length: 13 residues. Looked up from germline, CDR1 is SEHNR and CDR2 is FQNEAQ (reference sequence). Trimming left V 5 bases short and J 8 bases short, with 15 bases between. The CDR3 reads CASSVAGAGGYTF. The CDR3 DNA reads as TGTGCCAGCAGCGTGGCAGGGGCGGGAGGCTACACCTTC.

The CDR3 reads CASSLTSGAKTQYF. CDR3 in DNA: TGTGCCAGCAGCCTCACTAGCGGGGCGAAGACCCAGTACTTC. This chain uses TRBV7-8 with TRBJ2-5, with TRBD2 identical over 10 bases. In germline, CDR1 is SGHVS, CDR2 FQNEAQ. The CDR3 loop spans 14 amino acids. The junction had 6 bases not matched to a gene; V was cut back by 5 bases and J by 6 bases.

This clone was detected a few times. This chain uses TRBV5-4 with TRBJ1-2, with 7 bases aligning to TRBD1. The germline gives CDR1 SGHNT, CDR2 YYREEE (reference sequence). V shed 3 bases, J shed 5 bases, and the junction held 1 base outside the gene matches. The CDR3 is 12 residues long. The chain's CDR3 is CASSSTGYGYTF. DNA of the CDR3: TGTGCCAGCAGCTCGACAGGGTATGGCTACACCTTC.

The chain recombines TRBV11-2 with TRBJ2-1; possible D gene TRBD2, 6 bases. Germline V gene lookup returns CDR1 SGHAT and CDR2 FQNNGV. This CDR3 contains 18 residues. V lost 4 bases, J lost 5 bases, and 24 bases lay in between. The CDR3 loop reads CASSSSRIGGRKNNEQFF. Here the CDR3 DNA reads TGTGCCAGCAGCTCAAGTAGGATCGGAGGGAGAAAGAACAATGAGCAGTTCTTC.

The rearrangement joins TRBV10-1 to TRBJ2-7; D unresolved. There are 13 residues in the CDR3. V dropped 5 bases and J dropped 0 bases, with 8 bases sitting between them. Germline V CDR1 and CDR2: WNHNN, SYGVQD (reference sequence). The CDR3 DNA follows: TGCGCCAGCAGTCCAGCTAGCTCCTACGAGCAGTACTTC. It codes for CASSPASSYEQYF.

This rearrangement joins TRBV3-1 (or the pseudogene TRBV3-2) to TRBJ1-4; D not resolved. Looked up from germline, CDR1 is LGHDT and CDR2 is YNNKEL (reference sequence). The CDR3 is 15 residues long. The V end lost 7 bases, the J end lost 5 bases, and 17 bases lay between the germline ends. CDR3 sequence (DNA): TGTGCCAGCACCCGGCAGAGCGCCGGGAATGAAAAACTGTTTTTT. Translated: CASTRQSAGNEKLFF.

The CDR3 nucleotides are TGTGCCAGCAGTGAGCAGACAGTCAACACTGAAGCTTTCTTT. This sequence encodes CASSEQTVNTEAFF. V gene TRBV6-1 combines with J gene TRBJ1-1, with a tentative D call TRBD1 (5 bases). V lost 3 bases to trimming and J lost 2 bases, with 10 bases between them. In germline, CDR1 is MNHNS, CDR2 SASEGT. The CDR3 length is 14 residues.

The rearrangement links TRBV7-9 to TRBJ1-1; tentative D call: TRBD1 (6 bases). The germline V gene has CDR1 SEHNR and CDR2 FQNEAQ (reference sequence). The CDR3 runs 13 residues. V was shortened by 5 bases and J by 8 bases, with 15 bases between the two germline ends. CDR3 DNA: TGTGCCAGCAGCGAACAGGGCCTTTCGGAAGCTTTCTTT. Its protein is CASSEQGLSEAFF.

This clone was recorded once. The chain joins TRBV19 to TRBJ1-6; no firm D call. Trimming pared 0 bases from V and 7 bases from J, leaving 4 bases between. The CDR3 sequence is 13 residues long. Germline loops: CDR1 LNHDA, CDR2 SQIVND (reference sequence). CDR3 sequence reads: CASSIDHNSPLHF. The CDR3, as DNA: TGTGCCAGTAGTATAGATCACAATTCACCCCTCCACTTT.

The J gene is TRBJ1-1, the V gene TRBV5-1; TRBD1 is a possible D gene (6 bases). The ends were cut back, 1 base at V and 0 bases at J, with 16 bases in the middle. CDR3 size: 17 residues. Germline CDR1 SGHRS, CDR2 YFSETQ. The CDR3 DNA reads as TGCGCCAGCAGCTTGTATGGGGACATAGAATTGAACACTGAAGCTTTCTTT. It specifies CASSLYGDIELNTEAFF.

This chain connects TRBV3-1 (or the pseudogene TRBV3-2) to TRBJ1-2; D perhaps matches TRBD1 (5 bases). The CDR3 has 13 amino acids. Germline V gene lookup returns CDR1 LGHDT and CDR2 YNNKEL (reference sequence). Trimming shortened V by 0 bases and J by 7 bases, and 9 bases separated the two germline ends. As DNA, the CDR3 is TGTGCCAGCAGCCAAGAGTATAGGGGTGGCTACACCTTC. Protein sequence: CASSQEYRGGYTF.

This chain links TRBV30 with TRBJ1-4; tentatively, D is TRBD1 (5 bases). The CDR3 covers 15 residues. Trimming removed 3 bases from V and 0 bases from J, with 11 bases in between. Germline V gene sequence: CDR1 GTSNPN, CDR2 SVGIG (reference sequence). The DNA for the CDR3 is TGTGCCTGGAGGGGGCTCGAGGCAACTAATGAAAAACTGTTTTTT. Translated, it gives CAWRGLEATNEKLFF.

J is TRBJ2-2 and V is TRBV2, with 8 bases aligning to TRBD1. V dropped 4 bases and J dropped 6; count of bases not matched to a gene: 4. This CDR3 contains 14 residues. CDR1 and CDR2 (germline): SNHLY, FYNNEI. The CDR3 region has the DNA TGTGCCAGCAGTGGGCAGGGGGCGGCCGGGGAGCTGTTTTTT. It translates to CASSGQGAAGELFF. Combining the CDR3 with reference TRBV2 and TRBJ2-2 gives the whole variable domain EPEVTQTPSHQVTQMGQEVILRCVPISNHLYFYWYRQILGQKVEFLVSFYNNEISEKSEIFDDQFSVERPDGSNFTLKIRSTKLEDSAMYFCASSGQGAAGELFFGEGSRLTVL.

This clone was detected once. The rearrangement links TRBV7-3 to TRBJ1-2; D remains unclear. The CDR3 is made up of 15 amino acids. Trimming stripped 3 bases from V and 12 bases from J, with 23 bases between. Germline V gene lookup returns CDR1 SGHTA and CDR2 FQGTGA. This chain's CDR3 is CASSFSPTLIANHTF. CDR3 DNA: TGTGCCAGCAGCTTTTCCCCAACTTTGATAGCCAATCACACCTTC.

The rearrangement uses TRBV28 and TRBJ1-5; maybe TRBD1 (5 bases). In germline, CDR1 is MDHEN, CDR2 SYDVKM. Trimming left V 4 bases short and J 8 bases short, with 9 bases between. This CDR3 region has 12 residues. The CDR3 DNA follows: TGTGCCAGCAGTTCCCAGGGAAAGCCCCAGCATTTT. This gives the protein CASSSQGKPQHF. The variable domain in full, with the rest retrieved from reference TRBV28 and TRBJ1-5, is DVKVTQSSRYLVKRTGEKVFLECVQDMDHENMFWYRQDPGLGLRLIYFSYDVKMKEKGDIPEGYSVSREKKERFSLILESASTNQTSMYLCASSSQGKPQHFGDGTRLSIL.

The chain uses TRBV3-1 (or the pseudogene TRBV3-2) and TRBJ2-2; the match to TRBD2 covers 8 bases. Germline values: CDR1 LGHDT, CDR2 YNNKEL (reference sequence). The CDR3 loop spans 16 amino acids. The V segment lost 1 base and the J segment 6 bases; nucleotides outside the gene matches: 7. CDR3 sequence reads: CASSQGGLVSAGELFF. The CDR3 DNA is TGTGCCAGCAGCCAAGGGGGACTAGTTTCTGCCGGGGAGCTGTTTTTT.

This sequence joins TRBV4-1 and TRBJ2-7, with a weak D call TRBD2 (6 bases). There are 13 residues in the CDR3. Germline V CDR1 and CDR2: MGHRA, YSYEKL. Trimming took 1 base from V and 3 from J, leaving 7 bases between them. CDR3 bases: TGCGCCAGCAGCCAAGGAGCGGGCTACGAGCAGTACTTC. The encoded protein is CASSQGAGYEQYF.